The TCR beta chain described here comes from a study of T-cell reconstitution after alpha-beta-depleted transplantation in children. The authors prepared the TCRbeta library with unique molecular identifiers. TCRdb re-called the PCR reads with MiXCR, one entry per CDR3 protein. This table has hundreds of thousands of distinct CDR3 sequences, roughly 17% appearing once. The sample holds many counts of this clonotype. The germline gives CDR1 SGHTA, CDR2 FQGNSA. CDR3 size: 14 residues. V lost 2 bases, J lost 4 bases, and 10 bases lay in between. The chain carries TRBV7-2 and TRBJ2-3; the D is unclear. This specimen was PBMCs from the stem cell graft donor, taken from the stem cell graft. This receptor was obtained from a human donor who donated a stem cell graft to a child with acute myeloid leukemia. The CDR3 coding sequence is TGTGCCAGCAGCTTAATGGGGTCGCCAGATACGCAGTATTTT. As protein: CASSLMGSPDTQYF. Full variable domain (outside the CDR3, taken from reference TRBV7-2 and TRBJ2-3): GAGVSQSPSNKVTEKGKDVELRCDPISGHTALYWYRQSLGQGLEFLIYFQGNSAPDKSGLPSDRFSAERTGGSVSTLTIQRTQQEDSAVYLCASSLMGSPDTQYFGPGTRLTVL.